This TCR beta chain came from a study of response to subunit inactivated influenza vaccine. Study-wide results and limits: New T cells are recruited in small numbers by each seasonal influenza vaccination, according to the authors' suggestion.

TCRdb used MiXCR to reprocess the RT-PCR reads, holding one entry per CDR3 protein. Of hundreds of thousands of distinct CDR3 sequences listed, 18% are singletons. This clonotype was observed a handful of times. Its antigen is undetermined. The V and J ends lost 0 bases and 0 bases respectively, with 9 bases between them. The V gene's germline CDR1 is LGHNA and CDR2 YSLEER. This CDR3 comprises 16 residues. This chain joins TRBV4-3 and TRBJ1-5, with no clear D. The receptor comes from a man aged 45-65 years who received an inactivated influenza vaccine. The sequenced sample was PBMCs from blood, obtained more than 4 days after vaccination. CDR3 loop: CASSQDWGYSNQPQHF. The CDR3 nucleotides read TGCGCCAGCAGCCAAGATTGGGGTTATAGCAATCAGCCCCAGCATTTT.